Sequencing of this T cell receptor (beta chain) was carried out in a study of cytomegalovirus exposure and HLA in healthy donors (dated by TCRdb to 2015 to 2018). For the study in its entirety: An earlier analysis of about 560 of the donors reported about 280 Gb of sequence data and around 120 million unique TCR beta sequences obtained from about 179 million T cells. Roughly 300 gigabases of sequencing data and 91 million or so unique TCR sequences made up an early release that covered under 750 HLA-typed donors. Of the roughly 410 genotyped donors, more than 75% were placed in the genetic ancestry cluster associated with self-reported Caucasian donors. The study was designed to test whether signatures of past pathogen exposure could be identified by cataloging public T cell receptors. The T cell repertoires of 666 subjects were profiled by immunosequencing and related to cytomegalovirus serostatus. Along with the roughly 670-subject first cohort, a separate validation cohort of over a hundred different subjects was used. High-throughput TCR immunosequencing, statistical association of individual TCRs with disease status, and machine learning were combined to predict cytomegalovirus infection status. In a later analysis, previously published TCR beta repertoires from 600 to 850 donors were re-analyzed and high-resolution HLA genotyping was added so that TCR occurrence patterns could be studied. In the later analysis, no new phenotypic data were used to find candidate immune exposures; instead, reliance was placed on TCR beta sequences and their occurrence across donors. To decide whether each TCR beta V gene segment behaved as functional or pseudogenic, an earlier analysis of approximately 590 of the donors relied on high-throughput TCR beta sequencing. Donor age, sex, ethnicity and CMV serostatus were compiled together with the repertoire data. A later genetic analysis used genome-wide SNP genotypes for about 60% of the roughly 700 donors, treating that subset as a discovery cohort. All discovery cohort repertoires had been generated using a single sequencing platform. HLA typing included class I and class II loci at four-digit resolution. The number of donors typed differed by locus, with 629-630 for A, B, C, DRB1 and DQB1, more than 500 for DQA1, about 610 for DPA1, and roughly 450 for DPB1. Several DR-DQ haplotypes were treated as single units for association and clustering because of strong linkage in the cohort. Across approximately 420 genotyped donors of the cohort, an average of about 220,000 unique TCR beta nucleotide sequences per donor were sequenced, and about a sixth of those sequences were non-productive. Summary of the overall study and its limitations: In a later analysis, about 16,000 TCR beta sequences were associated with specific HLA alleles at a false discovery rate of 0.05. Because the 87-base-pair reads could not distinguish some IMGT-functional V segments, including TRBV6-2 and TRBV6-3, those segments were excluded. A later genetic analysis reported fewer N-insertions in productive TCRs among donors in an Asian-associated ancestry cluster than the approximately 700-donor mean. A group of highly shared sequence variants was considered likely to be a technical artifact of the sequencing pipeline. Roughly uniform sequencing depth across donors was assumed in presence/absence analyses, although this assumption may not hold. For the cohort, immune exposure information was limited to CMV serostatus. Most TCR sequences were seen in very few donors, while some public TCRs were found in many individuals. In both the original and validation cohorts, the classifier was reported to diagnose cytomegalovirus status with high specificity and sensitivity. The authors suggested that the approach could potentially be extended to other disease states and immunological phenotypes. An association between a missense DCLRE1C variant and V-gene and J-gene trimming of TCR beta chains was found in a later genetic analysis and replicated in an independent cohort. In a later analysis, most CMV-associated TCR beta chains were found to appear HLA-restricted, with HLA associations seemingly driven largely by CMV exposure. The study gave a list of more than 150 TCR beta chains associated with cytomegalovirus. Several of the top co-occurrence clusters appeared to be linked to parvovirus B19, influenza, CMV and Epstein-Barr virus, according to a later analysis. In a later analysis, HLA-associated TCR beta chains showed more clonal expansion and lower generation probabilities than non-associated chains that were equally common. Correlated functional status among segregating V segments might reflect linkage disequilibrium, but an unknown experimental factor could not be ruled out. Only TCR beta chains were sequenced in this cohort, and the absence of alpha or paired-chain data limited detectable features. A few of the identified cytomegalovirus-associated TCR beta chains were confirmed in vitro to be specific for cytomegalovirus antigens. When HLA alleles, especially DR and DQ, strongly co-occurred, TCR associations were difficult to assign to individual alleles. Because counts were too low, 15 to 20 rarely observed V segments, including chromosome 9 orphons, were excluded from the earlier analysis of 587 of the donors. Because some donors lacked HLA typing at each locus, the association tests relied only on the typed subset. A further reported finding was that TCR beta sequences accurately predicted the HLA-A and HLA-B alleles for most subjects in the first cohort. In a later analysis, TCR association rates were found to vary across HLA loci, with the most associated TCRs seen for DRB1 alleles and the fewest for HLA-C alleles. In an earlier analysis of around 600 of the donors, most TCR beta V segments appeared in productive rearrangements about 90% or about 30% of the time, broadly matching IMGT annotations.

The cohort consisted of 666 healthy bone marrow donors. At the time of sampling, all cohort members were nominally healthy, though unrecorded immune exposures were likely present. CMV serostatus was positive for about 300 and negative for about half of the roughly 700 cohort members, and was not recorded for this donor. A peripheral blood sample was collected from each donor, and TCR beta sequencing was performed on peripheral blood mononuclear cells. The Qiagen DNeasy Blood Extraction Kit was used to extract genomic DNA from the blood cell samples. Libraries were built with the immunoSEQ multiplex PCR assay. The multiplex PCR relied on a mix of 60 forward primers for TCR Vbeta segments and 13 reverse primers for TCR Jbeta segments. A multiplex PCR assay on genomic DNA amplified the CDR3 region of rearranged TCR beta genes. On the Illumina HiSeq System, the amplified TCR beta libraries were sequenced as 87-base-pair reads. The original pipeline was this. A later analysis counted tens of millions of unique TCR beta chains across the 600 to 850 repertoires, and 10 million to 11 million of these chains were shared by at least two donors. To remove PCR and sequencing errors, raw reads were error-corrected and collapsed into unique sequences using a nearest-neighbor algorithm that merged closely related sequences. Alignment of CDR3 sequences to IMGT reference sequences was used to assign V, D and J gene segments. For a sequence to be retained, a match of at least six nucleotides was required to both a V gene segment and a J gene segment. Rearrangements were called productive when the CDR3 lacked stop codons and stayed in frame with V and J; all others were non-productive. Following IMGT convention, CDR3 was defined as the stretch from the second conserved V-encoded cysteine to the conserved J-encoded phenylalanine. The earlier analysis of 500 to 750 of the donors excluded any sequence lacking an unambiguous match to a single V gene segment. An earlier analysis of 587 of the donors classified V segments as functional when productive rearrangements were above 56.7% and as segregating when the standard deviation between donors was above 5%. A statistical classification framework was built to diagnose cytomegalovirus status from the catalog of TCR beta chain sequences. In a later analysis, V and J genes were assigned by comparing TCR nucleotide sequences against IMGT/GENE-DB human TR gene sequences. A later analysis assigned CDR3 sequences and most-parsimonious VDJ recombination scenarios with the TCRdist pipeline. In a later analysis, each TCR beta chain was defined by its CDR3 amino acid sequence together with its V-gene family, and reads without a unique V-gene family were excluded. In a later analysis, approximately 590 highly shared, low-generation-probability nucleotide sequences were removed to address suspected cross-contamination and a sequencing artifact. In a later analysis, a clonal expansion index for each public chain was calculated from normalized within-repertoire ranks of inferred template counts. A later analysis computed generation probabilities with a VDJ recombination model fitted to out-of-frame rearrangements, and checked the results against IGoR. Hypergeometric tests were used in a later analysis to score TCR-TCR, TCR-HLA and TCR-CMV co-occurrence, with a repertoire-size bias correction applied to the TCR pairs. To estimate false discovery rates, a later analysis permuted the HLA or CMV assignments 20 times. A later analysis grouped co-occurring TCRs with DBSCAN, adding TCRdist sequence similarity when clustering within HLA-allele-positive subsets. Co-occurrence clustering excluded repertoires with fewer than 30,000 or more than 120,000 public chains, plus five with anomalous nucleotide sharing. Drawn from immuneACCESS, this table holds only the in-frame rearrangements with V and J called that TCRdb kept. Clones are partly lost; checked studies trace under half to an unresolved V gene and leave the rest unexplained. V, J and clone size are those of that table, while D and trimming were read from the DNA. The sample contains 200,000 to 250,000 clones, more than 70% of them found a single time. The top ten clones comprise 1% to 1.5% of the sample.

Remarks on this clone: Its antigen is currently not known. The input lacks base qualities; no much larger clone sits a single base away.

The germline V gene supplies CDR1 SGHRS and CDR2 YFSETQ. V loses 2 bases, J loses 5 bases, and the germline ends lie 14 bases apart. The CDR3 spans 15 residues, from the cysteine through the phenylalanine. Only the CDR3 region is kept as DNA, spanning 45 bases read in frame from base 1. The chain is made from TRBV5-1 and TRBJ2-1, and the D gene may be TRBD2, 6 bases matching. The sample taken for sequencing was PBMCs. The TCR originated in a human donor in good health. The bases read TGCGCCAGCAGCTTCGAGACTAGGGGCCACAATGAGCAGTTCTTC. The translation is CASSFETRGHNEQFF. With all but the CDR3 taken from the reference TRBV5-1 and TRBJ2-1 genes, the full variable domain is: KAGVTQTPRYLIKTRGQQVTLSCSPISGHRSVSWYQQTPGQGLQFLFEYFSETQRNKGNFPGRFSGRQFSNSRSEMNVSTLELGDSALYLCASSFETRGHNEQFFGPGTRLTVL.